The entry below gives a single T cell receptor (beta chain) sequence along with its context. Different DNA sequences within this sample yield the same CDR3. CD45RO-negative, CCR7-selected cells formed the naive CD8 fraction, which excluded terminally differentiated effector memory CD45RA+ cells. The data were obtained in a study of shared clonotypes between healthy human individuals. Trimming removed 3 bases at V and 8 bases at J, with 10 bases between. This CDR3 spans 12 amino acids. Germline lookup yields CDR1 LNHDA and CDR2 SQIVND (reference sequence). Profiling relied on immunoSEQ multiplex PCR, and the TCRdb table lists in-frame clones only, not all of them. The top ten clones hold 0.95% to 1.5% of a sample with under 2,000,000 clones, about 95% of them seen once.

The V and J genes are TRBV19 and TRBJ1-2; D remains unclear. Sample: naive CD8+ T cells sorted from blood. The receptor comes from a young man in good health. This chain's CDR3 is CASSIGSVGYTF. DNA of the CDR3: TGTGCCAGTAGTATTGGCTCGGTGGGCTACACCTTC.